This T cell receptor (beta chain) was observed in a study of human T cells and chemical hapten exposure (dated by TCRdb to the early 2020s). About the study as a whole: For sensitization, 2% DPC in acetone was applied to a 2 cm by 2 cm area of upper inner arm skin. For TCR sequencing, blood came from 25 to 35 alopecia patients at anywhere from one to four time points (pre-sensitization, 2, 6 and 24 weeks). Throughout the study period of approximately 23 weeks, patients also received therapeutic DPC doses to the scalp every week. Patch testing on the upper back used Finn chambers containing 0.01% DPC, with scoring done after 6 days according to International Contact Dermatitis Research Group standards. This study followed changes in the peripheral blood TCR repertoire in vivo during primary and secondary sensitization of alopecia patients to the hapten diphenylcyclopropenone (DPC). Patient blood was sampled pre-sensitization (week 0) and at 2, 6 and about 24 weeks after DPC sensitization. Libraries were pooled for sequencing, and variation in per-sample TCR yields was attributed mainly to small differences in library volumes within the pool. The patient cohort, mostly female, included alopecia areata with under or over 50% scalp involvement, alopecia totalis and alopecia universalis.

Including the terminal cysteine and phenylalanine, the CDR3 comprises 14 residues. Only CDR3 DNA remains: 42 bases, in frame from the first base. Ends trimmed: V by 6 bases, J by 7 bases; bases unmatched to a gene: 10. CDR1 and CDR2 are read off the germline V gene as MNHEY and SVGEGT. General conclusions and limits of the study: Repeated subsampling changed both the strength of the expansion versus patch-test correlation and the threshold at which the correlation became significant. Significantly more large CDR3 similarity clusters were formed by expanded TCRs than by pre-sensitization or healthy control sets, consistent with antigen-driven responses. Because every patient had alopecia, a presumed autoimmune disease, the patients' immune response might differ from that of healthy individuals. DPC sensitization did not change how many TCRs were above 1 in 1000 frequency, and no evidence was found of alterations in global repertoire structure. A positive correlation was found between the number of PT1 expanded TCRs and patch test score, with significance reached at thresholds 8, 16 and 32 but not 4.

Library method: RACE. The run used a NextSeq 500. During library preparation, unique molecular identifiers were attached to individual cDNA molecules so that TCRs could be counted in a quantitative, reproducible way. Both TCR alpha and TCR beta chains were sequenced from each blood RNA sample. In the source study's methods: Samples had a median of about 90,000 TCRs, with a range from roughly 23,224 to 700,000. The Decombinator software suite was used to annotate the V, J and CDR3 of the TCR reads. For the PS versus PT1 abundance plots, all samples were subsampled to the same number of TCRs (28,000). Expanded TCRs were defined as absent before sensitization and observed at least eight times at the 2-week time point. TCRdb's own reprocessing of the public reads used fastp at Q25 and MiXCR and kept productive beta chains. Merged by CDR3 protein, the rows form single entries marked with the most common genes and DNA. TCRdb's processing, not the authors' own work, is the source of the V and J calls. This sample has about 340,000 distinct CDR3 sequences in its table, and about 7% of those were observed once. The top ten hold approximately 8% of the sample.

This clonotype was counted between two and nine times. Which antigen it targets is not known. Nothing much larger sits one base from this clone, and base qualities are not available. The time point tag for this specimen amounts to: patch test 1, 2 weeks after DPC sensitization. According to the study, the label for this sample's treatment or condition signals: therapeutic diphenylcyclopropenone sensitization with weekly scalp DPC. At each patch-test visit, blood was drawn before the patch test was applied. Patients were considered eligible if aged 18 to 70, diagnosed with alopecia and deemed suitable for DPC therapy, and patients were excluded if pregnant. Total RNA was extracted from unfractionated whole blood collected in Tempus Blood RNA tubes.

This clonotype was obtained from a woman under 30 with alopecia areata. Some clones in this sample may be carry-over from other donors' samples. The sequence links TRBV6-2 or TRBV6-3 to TRBJ1-1; 8 bases in the junction line up with TRBD1. The sequencing here drew on whole blood, taken in connection with sensitization to the hapten diphenylcyclopropenone (DPC). The DNA sequence is TGTGCCAGCAGCCGGACAGGGTTCGGGGGTGAAGCTTTCTTT. This codes for CASSRTGFGGEAFF.